This T cell receptor (beta chain) stems from a study of metastatic and nonmetastatic thyroid tumors. Study results and limitations: Across blood and tumor, TCR beta diversity in malignant thyroid tumors was reportedly significantly higher than in benign nodules.

Nobody among the patients had been given any treatment before thyroid surgery. Germline V gives CDR1 LNHNV, CDR2 YYDKDF (reference sequence). Trimming removed 1 base at V and 3 bases at J, with 8 bases between. This CDR3 contains 14 residues. This clone was seen ten or more times. What it binds is unknown. TCRdb called clones again from the PCR reads with MiXCR. The sample has roughly 50,000 clones; approximately 20% are singletons. The sequenced material came from blood. This receptor was obtained from a male donor with papillary thyroid cancer or a benign thyroid nodule (not recorded which). Some clones in this sample may be carry-over from other donors' samples. This chain uses TRBV15 with TRBJ2-3; TRBD1 or TRBD2 may be the D gene (5 bases each). The CDR3 loop is CATSRVGGTDTQYF. Here the CDR3 DNA reads TGTGCCACCAGCAGAGTTGGGGGTACAGATACGCAGTATTTT.